The 20 T cell receptor beta chains below were found in one sample sequenced in a study of low-dose radiotherapy and immunotherapy resistance in tumors (dated by TCRdb to 2021 to 2024). The sample's time point, from its label and the paper: after trial treatment. Explained via the paper, the treatment or condition label denotes: LDRT plus nivolumab, ipilimumab, low-dose cyclophosphamide and aspirin (RACIN trial). The sequencing machine was an Illumina HiSeq 2500. To make first-strand cDNA, Superscript III was used along with a set of TRAV- and TRBV-specific primers so that both the TCRalpha and TCRbeta chains were covered. A roughly 19-cycle PCR with Phusion amplified the TCRs, pairing a constant-region primer with the adapter that was attached to the V primers. TCRdb trimmed the raw reads at Q25, called clones with MiXCR and kept productive beta chains. Identical CDR3 proteins give one entry, which carries the most common genes and DNA. Counted in this sample were approximately 100,000 distinct CDR3 sequences; roughly 20% of them appeared once. Jointly, the top ten make up 4.1% of the sample.

This sample comprised PBMCs, obtained after low-dose radiotherapy plus immunotherapy. All receptors derive from a male donor with prostate cancer.

This clonotype was counted a few times. The CDR3 protein is CASSRRAAGQRPEDTQYF. DNA for the CDR3: TGTGCCAGCAGCCGGAGGGCTGCGGGACAACGACCTGAGGATACGCAGTATTTT. This chain connects TRBV7-3 to TRBJ2-3, with D perhaps assigned TRBD1 or TRBD2 (6 bases each). The CDR3 sequence is 18 residues long. Germline CDR1 reads SGHTA; CDR2 reads FQGTGA. V dropped 5 bases and J dropped 6 bases, with 27 bases sitting between them.

Worth noting for this clonotype: A single base is all that separates this from a far larger clone, so a read error is likely. The rearrangement uses TRBV5-1 and TRBJ2-7; possibly TRBD2 for D (5 bases). The CDR3 extends over 13 amino acids. V was pared by 7 bases and J by 7 bases, with 18 bases between. CDR1 and CDR2 (germline): SGHRS, YFSETQ. The CDR3 DNA reads as TGCGCCAGCGGGAGCCTAGACTTCAATGAGCAGTACTTC. This translates into CASGSLDFNEQYF. Variable domain in full (rest from reference TRBV5-1 and TRBJ2-7): KAGVTQTPRYLIKTRGQQVTLSCSPISGHRSVSWYQQTPGQGLQFLFEYFSETQRNKGNFPGRFSGRQFSNSRSEMNVSTLELGDSALYLCASGSLDFNEQYFGPGTRLTVT.

This clonotype was recorded many times. This chain uses TRBV18 with TRBJ1-6, with TRBD1 identical over 8 bases. The germline CDR1 and CDR2 sequences are KGHSH and LQKENI. The CDR3 consists of 15 residues. V shed 3 bases, J shed 14 bases, and the junction held 12 bases outside the gene matches. The DNA for the CDR3 is TGTGCCAGCTCACCCGGACAGGGAACAGTTGGCACCCTCCACTTT. This sequence encodes CASSPGQGTVGTLHF.

This clonotype was recorded at least ten times. V and J are TRBV5-6 and TRBJ2-5; D might be TRBD2 (6 bases). Germline V CDR1 and CDR2: SGHDT, YYEEEE. The CDR3 totals 15 residues. V gave up 4 bases and J gave up 3 bases, with 16 bases separating them. DNA of the CDR3: TGTGCCAGCAGCCCCTGGGTTAGCGGTAAAGAGACCCAGTACTTC. Amino acid sequence: CASSPWVSGKETQYF.

This clonotype has a count of ten or more. The rearrangement uses TRBV5-1 and TRBJ2-3; no firm D call. Trimming took off 1 base at V and 0 bases at J, with 9 bases between the two ends. The CDR3 spans 15 residues. Germline CDR1 and CDR2: SGHRS and YFSETQ. CDR3 DNA: TGCGCCAGCAGCTTGCTTTCGACTAGCACAGATACGCAGTATTTT. Its protein is CASSLLSTSTDTQYF. Full variable domain (outside the CDR3, taken from reference TRBV5-1 and TRBJ2-3): KAGVTQTPRYLIKTRGQQVTLSCSPISGHRSVSWYQQTPGQGLQFLFEYFSETQRNKGNFPGRFSGRQFSNSRSEMNVSTLELGDSALYLCASSLLSTSTDTQYFGPGTRLTVL.

This clonotype was observed many times. This sequence joins TRBV9 and TRBJ2-5; 7 bases fit TRBD2. Germline V gene data show CDR1 as SGDLS and CDR2 as YYNGEE. Trimming at V came to 0 bases and at J to 4 bases, leaving 3 bases not matched to a gene. This CDR3 has 14 amino acids. CDR3 loop: CASSVGTSVETQYF. The CDR3 DNA is TGTGCCAGCAGCGTAGGAACTAGCGTAGAGACCCAGTACTTC.

This rearrangement joins TRBV2 to TRBJ2-5, with TRBD2 matching 13 bases. The CDR3 length is 14 residues. Germline V gene lookup returns CDR1 SNHLY and CDR2 FYNNEI. V shed 10 bases and J 4 bases; nucleotides not matched to a gene: 6. The CDR3 sequence: CATSGLAGRETQYF. The DNA of the CDR3 is TGTGCCACATCGGGACTAGCGGGGAGAGAGACCCAGTACTTC.

This clonotype showed up many times. The chain has TRBV20-1 and TRBJ2-3; a possible D gene is TRBD2 (6 bases). Germline CDR1 is DFQATT and CDR2 is SNEGSKA (reference sequence). The CDR3 length is 18 residues. The V and J ends lost 2 bases and 1 base respectively, with 22 bases between them. CDR3 coding DNA: TGCAGTGCTAGACGGAGTGGGGTGGGCGGGGAGCGCACAGATACGCAGTATTTT. Translating it yields CSARRSGVGGERTDTQYF.

This clonotype was seen at least ten times. The chain carries TRBV29-1 and TRBJ1-4; D remains unclear. Germline V gene data show CDR1 as SQVTM and CDR2 as ANQGSEA. This CDR3 is built from 10 residues. Trimming cost V 7 bases and J 5 bases, with 5 bases left between them. The CDR3 protein is CSAQNEKLFF. The DNA for the CDR3 is TGCAGCGCACAAAATGAAAAACTGTTTTTT.

This clonotype appeared many times. V usage is TRBV28 and J usage is TRBJ1-1, with TRBD1 identical over 9 bases. Looked up from germline, CDR1 is MDHEN and CDR2 is SYDVKM. The CDR3 is made up of 16 amino acids. The ends lost 0 bases at V and 0 bases at J; junction bases unmatched: 2. The DNA for the CDR3 is TGTGCCAGCAGTTTATGGGACAGGGGAATGAACACTGAAGCTTTCTTT. Translating it yields CASSLWDRGMNTEAFF.

This clonotype was counted at least ten times. The chain combines TRBV20-1 with TRBJ2-3, with D perhaps being TRBD1 or TRBD2 (5 bases each). Trimming shortened V by 0 bases and J by 6 bases, and 16 bases separated the two germline ends. CDR3 size: 15 residues. CDR1 is DFQATT, CDR2 SNEGSKA, per germline (reference sequence). CDR3 region: CSARDLPSRGDTQYF. CDR3 DNA sequence: TGCAGTGCTAGAGATCTCCCTAGCCGGGGCGATACGCAGTATTTT.

The table lists this clonotype with a count of one. A much larger clone differs from this one at a single base, so this may be a read error. The CDR3 ends on some other residue instead of the conserved phenylalanine or tryptophan, so this is likely a read error. The V call is TRBV29-1, the J call TRBJ2-3; tentative D call: TRBD1 (6 bases). Germline V gives CDR1 SQVTM, CDR2 ANQGSEA. This CDR3 is built from 12 residues. Between the trimmed V and J ends, which lost 7 bases and 2 bases, there was a span of 10 bases. In DNA form, the CDR3 reads TGCAGCGGGAGGACAGCCACAGATACGCAGTATTCT. Its protein product is CSGRTATDTQYS.

Ten or more counts support this clonotype. CDR3 sequence reads: CASRPGREGVSGYTF. CDR3 DNA: TGTGCCAGCAGACCCGGCCGCGAGGGTGTGTCTGGCTACACCTTC. This chain uses TRBV3-1 with TRBJ1-2; D is undetermined. The germline CDR1 and CDR2 sequences are LGHDT and YNNKEL (reference sequence). The CDR3 consists of 15 residues. V was shortened by 6 bases and J by 7 bases, with 21 bases between the two germline ends. The whole variable domain, filled in from reference TRBV3-1 and TRBJ1-2, reads DTAVSQTPKYLVTQMGNDKSIKCEQNLGHDTMYWYKQDSKKFLKIMFSYNNKELIINETVPNRFSPKSPDKAHLNLHINSLELGDSAVYFCASRPGREGVSGYTFGSGTRLTVV.

The sample holds many counts of this clonotype. V and J are TRBV27 and TRBJ1-5, with 7 bases fitting TRBD1. In germline, CDR1 is MNHEY, CDR2 SMNVEV (reference sequence). Trimming took 3 bases from V and 10 from J; bases not matched to a gene: 15. The CDR3 sequence is 16 residues long. The CDR3 sequence is CASSFTATGTIVPQHF. In DNA form, the CDR3 reads TGTGCCAGCAGTTTCACCGCGACAGGGACAATCGTTCCCCAGCATTTT.

This clonotype has a count of ten or more. V is TRBV30 and J is TRBJ1-1; 8 bases map to TRBD1. The CDR3 sequence is 14 residues long. Per germline, CDR1 GTSNPN and CDR2 SVGIG (reference sequence). The V and J ends lost 0 bases and 10 bases, in that order; junction bases with no gene match: 10. The CDR3 loop is CAWSVSTGAPRAFF. The CDR3 nucleotides read TGTGCCTGGAGTGTGTCGACAGGGGCCCCGAGAGCTTTCTTT.

This clonotype was counted ten times or more. J is TRBJ2-2 and V is TRBV19; D is tentatively TRBD1 or TRBD2 (5 bases each). V was shortened by 4 bases and J by 6 bases, with 9 bases between the two germline ends. CDR3 size: 13 residues. Germline-derived CDR1 and CDR2 are LNHDA and SQIVND (reference sequence). This CDR3 reads CASSRGWAGELFF. The CDR3 DNA is TGTGCCAGTAGTAGGGGGTGGGCCGGGGAGCTGTTTTTT. The full variable domain, its missing parts supplied by reference TRBV19 and TRBJ2-2, is DGGITQSPKYLFRKEGQNVTLSCEQNLNHDAMYWYRQDPGQGLRLIYYSQIVNDFQKGDIAEGYSVSREKKESFPLTVTSAQKNPTAFYLCASSRGWAGELFFGEGSRLTVL.

Of note for this clonotype: The conserved closing phenylalanine or tryptophan is absent in this CDR3, likely reflecting a read error. The chain is built from TRBV28 and TRBJ2-7, with 7 nucleotides matching TRBD1. CDR3 length equals 16 residues. CDR1 and CDR2 from the germline V gene are MDHEN and SYDVKM. In DNA form, the CDR3 reads TGTGCTAGCAGTCCAACGGGACAGTTAGTGGACTACGAGCAGTACTAC. This sequence encodes CASSPTGQLVDYEQYY.

This clonotype was found a few times. The chain recombines TRBV20-1 with TRBJ2-7; D remains ambiguous. The CDR3 is 13 residues long. V lost 4 bases and J lost 6, with 16 bases in between. Germline V gene sequence: CDR1 DFQATT, CDR2 SNEGSKA (reference sequence). The CDR3 region has the DNA TGCAGTGCTACCCGGGTGGCAGGCACCGAGCAGTACTTC. It is translated as CSATRVAGTEQYF.

This clonotype was observed at least ten times. The genes are TRBV27 and TRBJ1-4; TRBD1 is a possible D gene (5 bases). V was pared by 2 bases and J by 8 bases, with 15 bases between. Germline V gene sequence: CDR1 MNHEY, CDR2 SMNVEV (reference sequence). This CDR3 is built from 15 residues. The DNA for the CDR3 is TGTGCCAGCAGTTTAAGTTGGGGGTATGGCGAAAAACTGTTTTTT. The encoded protein is CASSLSWGYGEKLFF. Combining the CDR3 with reference TRBV27 and TRBJ1-4 gives the whole variable domain EAQVTQNPRYLITVTGKKLTVTCSQNMNHEYMSWYRQDPGLGLRQIYYSMNVEVTDKGDVPEGYKVSRKEKRNFPLILESPSPNQTSLYFCASSLSWGYGEKLFFGSGTQLSVL.

The V call is TRBV19, the J call TRBJ2-7; a weak D match, TRBD2 (5 bases). CDR3 length: 14 residues. Germline V gene sequence: CDR1 LNHDA, CDR2 SQIVND (reference sequence). V lost 2 bases and J 6 bases, leaving 14 bases between the germline ends. The CDR3 sequence: CASSIRSRAGEQYF. Written as DNA, the CDR3 is TGTGCCAGTAGTATAAGGTCGCGGGCGGGCGAGCAGTACTTC.